This T cell receptor (beta chain) appears in the sequencing data of a study of graft-versus-host responses after intestinal transplantation. The germline gives CDR1 SEHNR, CDR2 FQNEAQ (reference sequence). The CDR3 has 17 residues. J lost 4 bases, V lost 2 bases, and 8 bases had no gene match. This clone appeared a few times. Assay: immunoSEQ multiplex PCR; the TCRdb copy retains only in-frame clones and omits some. The sample includes roughly 13,000 clones, roughly 30% of them seen just once. J is TRBJ2-1 and V is TRBV7-9; 10 positions match TRBD1. The material was alloreactive CD4+ T cells from a mixed lymphocyte reaction culture, obtained before intestinal transplant. The subset: CFSE-low proliferating T cells sorted from approximately 6-day pre-transplant mixed lymphocyte reaction (GvH or HvG direction). The sequence was obtained from a human patient who received an intestinal transplant. CDR3 region: CASSLLSGDRGYNEQFF. CDR3 in DNA: TGTGCCAGCAGCTTACTTAGCGGGGACAGGGGTTACAATGAGCAGTTCTTC.